This TCR beta chain was sequenced during a study of siplizumab effects on memory and regulatory T cells. Details on this clone: Antigen specificity is unknown.

V was clipped by 0 bases and J by 4 bases, with 9 bases between them. The CDR3 is made up of 15 amino acids. Germline assignment: CDR1 MNHEY and CDR2 SVGAGI. Method: immunoSEQ multiplex PCR; TCRdb's copy keeps in-frame clones and lacks some. The sample has about 50,000 clones, roughly nine tenths seen once. The study's findings and limits: Treg-derived clones made up an average of about 68% of mappable alloreactive CD4+ clones with siplizumab and 25% to 30% in controls. Naive T cells looked more diverse than memory cells and looked like major alloresponse contributors. The authors mapped only a minor fraction of alloreactive clones to unstimulated subsets.

The source material was naive CD8+ T cells sorted from blood. This chain links TRBV6-5 with TRBJ2-2; D is ambiguous. The source of this sequence is a human donor in good health. The CDR3 here is CASSYSSWSTGELFF. CDR3 DNA: TGTGCCAGCAGTTACTCGAGCTGGTCCACCGGGGAGCTGTTTTTT.